The present T cell receptor beta chain was sequenced within a study of cytomegalovirus exposure and HLA in healthy donors. Germline-derived CDR1 and CDR2 are MNHEY and SMNVEV (reference sequence). J was trimmed by 1 base and V by 6 bases; bases with no gene match: 7. The CDR3 is 15 amino acids. This PCR relied on a set of 60 Vbeta primers and 13 Jbeta primers. Authors' analysis steps: Unique TCR beta chains totaled some 81 million in a later count, with 8.5 million to 12 million of them shared. The data were produced by immunoSEQ multiplex PCR, yet TCRdb's version contains in-frame clones alone and is incomplete. V, J and clone size are those of that table, while D and trimming were read from the DNA. The table shows roughly 240,000 clones, with around 80% occurring only once.

This clonotype was sampled from a woman aged 40 to 50 in good health and CMV-seropositive. The genes are TRBV27 and TRBJ2-5; TRBD2 matches at 8 bases. The sample consisted of PBMCs. The CDR3 sequence is CASRFIAGLQETQYF. As DNA, the CDR3 is TGTGCCAGCAGATTCATAGCGGGACTCCAAGAGACCCAGTACTTC.